This T cell receptor beta chain was found in a study of T cell clusters in autoimmune cytopenias. Frequency places this clonotype as large. The CDR3 has 13 amino acids. The germline gives CDR1 SQVTM, CDR2 ANQGSEA. Multiplex touch-down PCR amplified TRB using TRB-A and TRB-B pools in one tube. TCRdb re-called the multiplex PCR reads; every CDR3 protein appears as one record, without DNA. This table holds approximately 4,600 distinct CDR3 sequences. Approximately 40,000 genome equivalents of blood DNA were amplified for TRB. These data also featured in a second study, about T cell repertoires in aging, cancer and after chemotherapy.

This TCR came from a human donor in good health. The chain employs TRBV29-1 and TRBJ2-7; as DNA is missing, the TRBD1 call by TCRdb cannot be tested. The source material was peripheral blood. CDR3 residues: CSVDRGSPYEQYF.